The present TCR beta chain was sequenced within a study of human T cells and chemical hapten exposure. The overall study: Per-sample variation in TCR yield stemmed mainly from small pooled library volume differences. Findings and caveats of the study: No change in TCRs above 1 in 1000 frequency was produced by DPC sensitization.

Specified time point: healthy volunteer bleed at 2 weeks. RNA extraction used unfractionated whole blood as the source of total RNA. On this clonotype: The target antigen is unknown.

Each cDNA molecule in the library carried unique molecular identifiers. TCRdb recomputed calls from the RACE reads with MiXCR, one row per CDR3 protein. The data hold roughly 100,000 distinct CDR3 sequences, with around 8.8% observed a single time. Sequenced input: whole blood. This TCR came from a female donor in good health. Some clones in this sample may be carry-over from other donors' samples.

CDR3 DNA sequence: TGTGCCAGCAGCAGGGGACAGCAAAAGCCCTACGAGCAGTACTTC. This sequence encodes CASSRGQQKPYEQYF. The chain combines TRBV7-2 with TRBJ2-7; 7 bases fit TRBD1. Germline CDR1 and CDR2: SGHTA and FQGNSA. The CDR3 sequence is 15 residues long. Losses at the gene ends were 5 bases for V and 2 bases for J; bases not matched to a gene: 9.